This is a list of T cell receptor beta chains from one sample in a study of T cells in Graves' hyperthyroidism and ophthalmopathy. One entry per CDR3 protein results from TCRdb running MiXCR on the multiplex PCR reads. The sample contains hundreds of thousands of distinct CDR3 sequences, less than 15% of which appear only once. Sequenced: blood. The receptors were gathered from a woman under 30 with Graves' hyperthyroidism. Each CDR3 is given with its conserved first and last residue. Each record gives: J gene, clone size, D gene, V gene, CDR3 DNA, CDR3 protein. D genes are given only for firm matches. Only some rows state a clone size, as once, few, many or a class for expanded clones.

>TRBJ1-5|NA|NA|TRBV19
TGTGCCAGTACCCCCGGGGGGGCGTATCAGCCCCAGCATTTT
CASTPGGAYQPQHF
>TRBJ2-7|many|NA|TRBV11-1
TGTGCCAGCAGCTTTGTTGACTACGAGCAGTACTTC
CASSFVDYEQYF
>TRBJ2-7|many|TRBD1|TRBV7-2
TGTGCCAGCAGCCCCGGGACAGGGGGCGCTTCCTACGAGCAGTACTTC
CASSPGTGGASYEQYF
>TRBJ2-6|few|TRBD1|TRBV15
TGTGCCACCAGCGGGACAGCGTTCTCTGGGGCCAACGTCCTGACTTTC
CATSGTAFSGANVLTF
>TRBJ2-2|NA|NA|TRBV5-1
TGCGCCAGCAGCTTGGACAGTTCCTACACCGGGGAGCTGTTTTTT
CASSLDSSYTGELFF
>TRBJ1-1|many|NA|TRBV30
TGTGCCTTTAACAGGCTAGAAGGCGCTGAAGCTTTCTTT
CAFNRLEGAEAFF
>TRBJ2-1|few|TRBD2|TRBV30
TGTGCCTGGACCCCCCCGGGACTACACTACAATGAGCAGTTCTTC
CAWTPPGLHYNEQFF
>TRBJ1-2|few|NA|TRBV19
TGTGCCAGTAGGCACAGGGCAGGGTATGGCTACACCTTC
CASRHRAGYGYTF
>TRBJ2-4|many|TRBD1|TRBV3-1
TGTGCCAGCAGCCAAGATCGCAGGGGGAACATTCAGTACTTC
CASSQDRRGNIQYF
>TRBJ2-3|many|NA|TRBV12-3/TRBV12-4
TGTGCCAGCAGTTTAGCTACCTTCACAGATACGCAGTATTTT
CASSLATFTDTQYF
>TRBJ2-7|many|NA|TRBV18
TGTGCCAGCTCCTTCGACAGACGATACGAGCAGTACTTC
CASSFDRRYEQYF